This entry describes one TCR beta chain. What it binds is not known. CDR3 length: 15 residues. The ends were cut back, 5 bases at V and 4 bases at J, with 12 bases in the middle. Germline V lookup: CDR1 MRHNA, CDR2 SNTAGT. PCR used 60 Vbeta primers and 13 Jbeta primers. Authors' analysis steps: Later work found 80 million or so unique TCR beta chains, with 9 million to 13 million shared. Profiling relied on immunoSEQ multiplex PCR, and the TCRdb table lists in-frame clones only, not all of them. V and J calls and clone size follow that table, whereas D and trimming were derived from the DNA. The data contain more than 90,000 clones, about 76% of them singletons. The data were taken from a study of cytomegalovirus exposure and HLA in healthy donors. Study conclusions and caveats: What a later analysis reportedly showed was that an Asian-associated ancestry cluster had fewer N-insertions than the approximately 700-donor mean.

The sample comprised PBMCs. This rearrangement joins TRBV6-4 to TRBJ2-6; a possible D gene is TRBD1 (5 bases). This TCR was recovered from a woman between 65 and 79 years old in good health and CMV-seropositive. In DNA form, the CDR3 reads TGTGCCAGCAGTTTAGGGGAATCCGGGGCCAACGTCCTGACTTTC. It codes for CASSLGESGANVLTF.